The 20 T cell receptor beta chains below come from one sample, sequenced in a study of T cells after yellow fever vaccination. TCRdb ran MiXCR on the 5' RACE reads and lists one entry per CDR3 protein. Of roughly 74,000 distinct CDR3 sequences listed, about 6.6% are singletons. The specimen was CD8+ T cells sorted from PBMCs, collected 5 to 6 days after the first yellow fever vaccination. Receptors originate from a young man who received the YFV17D yellow fever vaccine.

The V and J genes are TRBV12-3 or TRBV12-4 and TRBJ1-1; 9 bases are shared with TRBD1. V was clipped by 6 bases and J by 4 bases; unmatched bases: 15. The CDR3 runs to 17 residues. The CDR3 bases are TGTGCCAGCAGGCCCCTAACCGGGACAGGGAGGGTCACTGAAGCTTTCTTT. This translates into CASRPLTGTGRVTEAFF.

J is TRBJ2-3 and V is TRBV13; 9 bases are a match to TRBD2. The CDR3 is 16 residues long. Germline values: CDR1 PRHDT, CDR2 FYEKMQ (reference sequence). The trim removed 5 bases at V and 2 bases at J, leaving 8 bases unmatched. CDR3 loop: CASSLVSGSPTDTQYF. CDR3 DNA sequence: TGTGCCAGCAGCCTGGTTAGCGGGAGCCCCACAGATACGCAGTATTTT.

This clonotype was picked up many times. The V and J genes are TRBV4-1 and TRBJ1-2; 8 bases fit TRBD1. V was pared by 5 bases and J by 5 bases, with 4 bases of the junction left unmatched. The CDR3 totals 13 residues. Germline CDR1 and CDR2: MGHRA and YSYEKL. The CDR3 protein is CASSTTGAYGYTF. The CDR3 coding sequence is TGCGCCAGCAGCACGACAGGGGCGTATGGCTACACCTTC.

The chain uses TRBV11-2 and TRBJ2-1; weak D call: TRBD2 (6 bases). The CDR3 runs to 15 residues. CDR1 is SGHAT and CDR2 is FQNNGV in the germline V gene. Trimming removed 5 bases at V and 9 bases at J, with 20 bases between. The DNA for the CDR3 is TGTGCCAGCAGCCCCCATCGGGGGAAGGGAGGTGAGCAGTTCTTC. Amino acid sequence: CASSPHRGKGGEQFF.

This clonotype was counted many times. This sequence joins TRBV3-1 and TRBJ2-3, with TRBD2 matching over 8 bases. Per germline, CDR1 LGHDT and CDR2 YNNKEL (reference sequence). V trimming: 4 bases; J trimming: 6 bases; junction bases outside the gene matches: 9. CDR3 length: 15 residues. DNA for the CDR3: TGTGCCAGCAGCCTATCCGGGACTAGTAAGGATACGCAGTATTTT. This sequence encodes CASSLSGTSKDTQYF.

V usage is TRBV24-1 and J usage is TRBJ1-2; D unclear. Trimming shortened V by 2 bases and J by 4 bases, and 13 bases separated the two germline ends. Germline CDR1 reads KGHDR; CDR2 reads SFDVKD. This CDR3 has 15 amino acids. The CDR3 sequence is CATSDSQRAPYGYTF. The CDR3 coding sequence is TGTGCCACCAGTGATTCCCAAAGGGCTCCCTATGGCTACACCTTC.

This clonotype was detected a few times. This chain links TRBV5-5 with TRBJ1-1; D ambiguous. The germline gives CDR1 SGHKS, CDR2 YYEKEE (reference sequence). Deletions cut 2 bases from V and 5 bases from J, with 13 bases between. The CDR3 sequence is 14 residues long. The DNA for the CDR3 is TGTGCCAGCAGCTTACTGGGGTCCCCGACTGAAGCTTTCTTT. Residues: CASSLLGSPTEAFF. The complete variable domain, with remaining parts taken from reference TRBV5-5 and TRBJ1-1, reads DAGVTQSPTHLIKTRGQQVTLRCSPISGHKSVSWYQQVLGQGPQFIFQYYEKEERGRGNFPDRFSARQFPNYSSELNVNALLLGDSALYLCASSLLGSPTEAFFGQGTRLTVV.

This chain connects TRBV4-3 to TRBJ2-1, with 10 bases matching TRBD2. The junction had 12 bases not matched to a gene; V was cut back by 1 base and J by 0 bases. Looked up from germline, CDR1 is LGHNA and CDR2 is YSLEER. The CDR3 is 20 residues long. The CDR3 sequence: CASSQGYGSGGFSSYNEQFF. The CDR3 coding sequence is TGCGCCAGCAGCCAAGGTTACGGTAGCGGGGGGTTTTCCTCCTACAATGAGCAGTTCTTC.

This clonotype was observed at least ten times. The chain combines TRBV7-9 with TRBJ2-2; no firm D call. This CDR3 has 13 residues. Germline V gene data show CDR1 as SEHNR and CDR2 as FQNEAQ (reference sequence). The V end lost 7 bases, the J end lost 3 bases, and 9 bases lay between the germline ends. As DNA, the CDR3 is TGTGCCAGCACCTATTTTGACACCGGGGAGCTGTTTTTT. Its translation is CASTYFDTGELFF.

This clonotype was picked up a small number of times. The rearrangement links TRBV7-9 to TRBJ1-6; TRBD1 agrees at 9 bases. The germline CDR1 and CDR2 sequences are SEHNR and FQNEAQ (reference sequence). This CDR3 has 17 amino acids. Trimming removed 4 bases from V and 2 bases from J; junction bases left unmatched: 6. CDR3 in amino acids: CASSSAGTGPYNSPLHF. The CDR3 DNA reads TGTGCCAGCAGCTCCGCCGGGACAGGGCCCTATAATTCACCCCTCCACTTT.

The chain employs TRBV7-6 and TRBJ1-1, with D perhaps matching TRBD1 (5 bases). V lost 3 bases and J lost 6, with 14 bases in between. From germline, CDR1 is SGHVS and CDR2 FNYEAQ. This CDR3 is 14 amino acids long. CDR3 protein: CASSLGGGIAEAFF. CDR3 in DNA: TGTGCCAGCAGCTTGGGGGGGGGGATTGCTGAAGCTTTCTTT.

This clonotype was counted between two and nine times. V gene TRBV29-1 combines with J gene TRBJ2-3; 10 bases line up with TRBD2. The CDR3 loop spans 13 amino acids. In germline, CDR1 is SQVTM, CDR2 ANQGSEA. The V segment lost 4 bases and the J segment 5 bases; nucleotides outside the gene matches: 3. CDR3 sequence (DNA): TGCAGCGTTGGAGGACTAGCGGTAGATACGCAGTATTTT. It codes for CSVGGLAVDTQYF.

The V and J genes are TRBV7-9 and TRBJ1-2, with a possible D match to TRBD1 (5 bases). This CDR3 contains 12 residues. CDR1 is SEHNR and CDR2 is FQNEAQ in the germline V gene (reference sequence). V lost 0 bases and J 6 bases, leaving 5 bases between the germline ends. The CDR3 region is CASSLAGDGYTF. CDR3 coding DNA: TGTGCCAGCAGCTTAGCAGGGGATGGCTACACCTTC.

This clonotype was detected many times. This chain joins TRBV5-1 and TRBJ1-1, with D hard to call. Germline CDR1 and CDR2: SGHRS and YFSETQ. V gave up 0 bases and J gave up 3 bases, with 6 bases separating them. The CDR3 totals 13 residues. CDR3 nucleotides: TGCGCCAGCAGCTTGGCAGGATACACTGAAGCTTTCTTT. Its protein is CASSLAGYTEAFF.

This clonotype was detected ten times or more. The gene calls are TRBV9 and TRBJ2-5; 7 bases map to TRBD1. The CDR3 is 15 amino acids. CDR1 is SGDLS, CDR2 YYNGEE, per germline. V shed 5 bases and J 1 base; nucleotides not matched to a gene: 8. The CDR3 DNA follows: TGTGCCAGCAGTACTCCGGGACAGATCCAAGAGACCCAGTACTTC. Translating gives CASSTPGQIQETQYF.

This clonotype was recorded a few times. The V call is TRBV6-1, the J call TRBJ2-1, with 14 bases that match TRBD2. After removal of 6 bases from V and 1 base from J, the junction contained 5 bases not matched to a gene. The CDR3 runs to 17 residues. In germline, CDR1 is MNHNS, CDR2 SASEGT. The CDR3 sequence: CASSATSGGDSYNEQFF. In DNA, the CDR3 is TGTGCCAGCAGCGCGACTAGCGGGGGGGATTCCTACAATGAGCAGTTCTTC.

This clonotype was detected only a few times. The V and J genes are TRBV4-2 and TRBJ2-7, with 7 bases fitting TRBD1. The CDR3 consists of 18 residues. The J segment lost 5 bases and the V segment lost 0 bases, leaving 16 bases of the junction unmatched. Germline CDR1 reads LGHNA; CDR2 reads YNFKEQ. The CDR3 nucleotides are TGTGCCAGCAGCCAAGAGGGGTACGGAGACAGGGTGGCGAACGAGCAGTACTTC. This translates into CASSQEGYGDRVANEQYF.

This clonotype was seen more than once but under ten times. The genes are TRBV5-1 and TRBJ2-1; 7 nucleotides line up with TRBD2. J was trimmed by 4 bases and V by 2 bases; bases with no gene match: 12. The CDR3 contains 17 residues. The V gene's germline CDR1 is SGHRS and CDR2 YFSETQ. CDR3 sequence (DNA): TGCGCCAGCAGCTTCCAGCGGGGTACGCCTCCGTACAATGAGCAGTTCTTC. It is translated as CASSFQRGTPPYNEQFF.

V and J are TRBV4-1 and TRBJ1-2; D is uncertain. There are 15 residues in the CDR3. Trimming took 4 bases from V and 0 from J, leaving 12 bases between them. Germline CDR1 is MGHRA and CDR2 is YSYEKL. CDR3 coding DNA: TGCGCCAGCAGCCCCACCCAAGAAACTAACTATGGCTACACCTTC. This sequence encodes CASSPTQETNYGYTF.

Many counts were recorded for this clonotype. J is TRBJ2-3 and V is TRBV20-1, with D possibly matching TRBD2 (7 bases). Germline V gene data show CDR1 as DFQATT and CDR2 as SNEGSKA (reference sequence). The CDR3 totals 14 residues. The ends were cut back, 0 bases at V and 5 bases at J, with 12 bases in the middle. Here the CDR3 reads CSARDPGGQDTQYF. CDR3 in DNA: TGCAGTGCTAGAGATCCCGGGGGGCAAGATACGCAGTATTTT.